This TCR beta chain was obtained from a study of identical twins. Study-wide points: For cord blood, abundant beta clonotypes had fewer insertions, unlike memory repertoires, which showed none. Zero-insertion analyses could be partly confounded by invariant MAIT and iNKT cells.

In its sample, this clonotype was seen many times. Its antigen is currently unknown. TCRdb independently ran MiXCR on the 5' RACE reads; one entry per CDR3 protein. The sample holds hundreds of thousands of distinct CDR3 sequences, roughly 6% seen once. The sample taken for sequencing was naive T cells sorted from blood. The sequence was collected from a man between 18 and 35 years old in good health.

The CDR3: CASSSLRVAGGWEETQYF. The CDR3 bases are TGTGCCAGCAGTTCACTCCGGGTAGCGGGAGGGTGGGAGGAGACCCAGTACTTC. The V call is TRBV6-5, the J call TRBJ2-5; 11 nucleotides align to TRBD2. The CDR3 sequence is 18 residues long. The germline gives CDR1 MNHEY, CDR2 SVGAGI. V shed 4 bases, J shed 5 bases, and the junction held 15 bases outside the gene matches.